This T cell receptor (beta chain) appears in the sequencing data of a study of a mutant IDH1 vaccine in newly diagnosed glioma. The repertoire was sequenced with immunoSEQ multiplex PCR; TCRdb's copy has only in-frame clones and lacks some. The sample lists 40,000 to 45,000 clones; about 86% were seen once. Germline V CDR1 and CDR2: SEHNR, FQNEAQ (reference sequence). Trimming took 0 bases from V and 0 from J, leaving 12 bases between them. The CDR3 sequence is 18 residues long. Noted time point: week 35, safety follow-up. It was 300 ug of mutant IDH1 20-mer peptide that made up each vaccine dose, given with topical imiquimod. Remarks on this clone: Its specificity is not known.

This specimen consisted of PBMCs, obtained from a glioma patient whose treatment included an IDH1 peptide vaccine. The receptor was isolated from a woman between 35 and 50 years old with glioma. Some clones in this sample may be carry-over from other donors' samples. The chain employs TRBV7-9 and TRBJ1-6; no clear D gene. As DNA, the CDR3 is TGTGCCAGCAGCTTAGCTGCGGCAGGCAGCTCCTATAATTCACCCCTCCACTTT. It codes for CASSLAAAGSSYNSPLHF. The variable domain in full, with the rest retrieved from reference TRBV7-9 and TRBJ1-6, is DTGVSQNPRHKITKRGQNVTFRCDPISEHNRLYWYRQTLGQGPEFLTYFQNEAQLEKSRLLSDRFSAERPKGSFSTLEIQRTEQGDSAMYLCASSLAAAGSSYNSPLHFGNGTRLTVT.